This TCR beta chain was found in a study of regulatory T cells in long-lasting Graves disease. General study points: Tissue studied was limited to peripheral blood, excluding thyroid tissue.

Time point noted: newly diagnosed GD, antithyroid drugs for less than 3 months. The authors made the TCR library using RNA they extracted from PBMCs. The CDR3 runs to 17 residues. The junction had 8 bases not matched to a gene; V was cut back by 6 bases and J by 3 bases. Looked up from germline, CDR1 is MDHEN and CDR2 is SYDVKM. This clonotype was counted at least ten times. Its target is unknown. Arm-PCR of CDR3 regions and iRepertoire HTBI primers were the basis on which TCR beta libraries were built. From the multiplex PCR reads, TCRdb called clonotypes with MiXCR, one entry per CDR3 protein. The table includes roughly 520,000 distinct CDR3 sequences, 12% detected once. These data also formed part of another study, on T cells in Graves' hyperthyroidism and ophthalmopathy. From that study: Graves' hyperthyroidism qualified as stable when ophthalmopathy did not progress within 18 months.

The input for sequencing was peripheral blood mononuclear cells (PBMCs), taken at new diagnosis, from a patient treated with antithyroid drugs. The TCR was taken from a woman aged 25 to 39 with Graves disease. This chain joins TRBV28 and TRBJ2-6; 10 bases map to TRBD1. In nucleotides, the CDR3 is TGTGCCAGCAGCCAAACGACAGGGGGCTTTGGGGCCAACGTCCTGACTTTC. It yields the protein CASSQTTGGFGANVLTF.